The rows below give T cell receptor beta chains drawn from one sample of a study of shared clonotypes between healthy human individuals. Sequencing used immunoSEQ multiplex PCR; TCRdb keeps in-frame clones, though not all of them. The data contain hundreds of thousands of clones, less than 85% of them singletons. Sequenced sample: memory CD4+ T cells sorted from blood. These receptors all stem from a woman aged 25 to 39 in good health. CDR3s include the opening cysteine and the closing phenylalanine or tryptophan. A D gene is named only where the DNA matches it firmly. Clone sizes are given selectively: once, few, many, or a class where the clone is expanded.

v_call: TRBV5-6
d_call: .
cdr3_length: 14
j_call: TRBJ1-1
clone_size: once
cdr3_aa: CASSLGLQNTEAFF
cdr3_nt: TGTGCCAGCAGCTTGGGACTTCAGAACACTGAAGCTTTCTTT

v_call: TRBV11-2
d_call: .
cdr3_length: 12
j_call: TRBJ2-4
clone_size: few
cdr3_aa: CASSLGPAIQYF
cdr3_nt: TGTGCCAGCAGCCTTGGACCAGCCATTCAGTACTTC

v_call: TRBV7-2
d_call: .
cdr3_length: 15
j_call: TRBJ1-1
clone_size: .
cdr3_aa: CASSSRPRYETEAFF
cdr3_nt: TGTGCCAGCAGCTCTCGTCCACGGTACGAGACTGAAGCTTTCTTT

v_call: TRBV5-1
d_call: .
cdr3_length: 14
j_call: TRBJ1-1
clone_size: .
cdr3_aa: CASSFNRENTEAFF
cdr3_nt: TGCGCCAGCAGCTTTAACAGGGAGAACACTGAAGCTTTCTTT

v_call: TRBV10-3
d_call: .
cdr3_length: 14
j_call: TRBJ1-2
clone_size: .
cdr3_aa: CASSEGGANYGYTF
cdr3_nt: TGTGCCTCCTCCGAGGGGGGGGCCAACTATGGCTACACCTTC

v_call: TRBV5-1
d_call: TRBD2
cdr3_length: 15
j_call: TRBJ2-1
clone_size: many
cdr3_aa: CASSKDSSGYNEQFF
cdr3_nt: TGCGCCAGCAGCAAAGATTCTAGCGGATACAATGAGCAGTTCTTC

v_call: TRBV6-4
d_call: TRBD2
cdr3_length: 15
j_call: TRBJ2-1
clone_size: .
cdr3_aa: CASKSASGPYNEQFF
cdr3_nt: TGTGCCAGCAAGTCGGCTAGCGGACCCTACAATGAGCAGTTCTTC

v_call: TRBV6-5
d_call: TRBD2
cdr3_length: 15
j_call: TRBJ2-7
clone_size: .
cdr3_aa: CASTPPGSGSREQYF
cdr3_nt: TGTGCCAGCACCCCTCCGGGAAGCGGGAGTCGCGAGCAGTACTTC

v_call: TRBV28
d_call: .
cdr3_length: 13
j_call: TRBJ2-7
clone_size: .
cdr3_aa: CASRIHGWDEQYF
cdr3_nt: TGTGCCAGCAGAATACATGGTTGGGACGAGCAGTACTTC

v_call: TRBV27
d_call: .
cdr3_length: 14
j_call: TRBJ1-4
clone_size: .
cdr3_aa: CASSRNSLNEKLFF
cdr3_nt: TGTGCCAGCAGTCGAAACTCTCTGAATGAAAAACTGTTTTTT

v_call: TRBV11-2
d_call: .
cdr3_length: 16
j_call: TRBJ2-2
clone_size: few
cdr3_aa: CASSFKRARGTGELFF
cdr3_nt: TGTGCCAGCAGCTTTAAGAGAGCTCGAGGCACCGGGGAGCTGTTTTTT

v_call: TRBV19
d_call: TRBD1
cdr3_length: 15
j_call: TRBJ1-5
clone_size: once
cdr3_aa: CASSRQGVGNQPQHF
cdr3_nt: TGTGCCAGTAGTAGACAGGGGGTCGGGAATCAGCCCCAGCATTTT

v_call: TRBV6-4
d_call: TRBD2
cdr3_length: 15
j_call: TRBJ2-4
clone_size: .
cdr3_aa: CASNRTSGSKNIQYF
cdr3_nt: TGTGCCAGCAATCGGACTAGCGGATCCAAAAACATTCAGTACTTC

v_call: TRBV25-1
d_call: TRBD2
cdr3_length: 13
j_call: TRBJ2-7
clone_size: .
cdr3_aa: CATTSGSGYEQYF
cdr3_nt: TGTGCCACCACTAGCGGGAGTGGCTACGAGCAGTACTTC

v_call: TRBV28
d_call: .
cdr3_length: 15
j_call: TRBJ2-1
clone_size: .
cdr3_aa: CASSLVGSAYNEQFF
cdr3_nt: TGTGCCAGCAGTTTAGTCGGGTCAGCCTACAATGAGCAGTTCTTC

v_call: TRBV6-5
d_call: .
cdr3_length: 13
j_call: TRBJ2-3
clone_size: .
cdr3_aa: CASSYHRTDTQYF
cdr3_nt: TGTGCCAGCAGTTACCACAGAACAGATACGCAGTATTTT

v_call: TRBV5-1
d_call: .
cdr3_length: 16
j_call: TRBJ2-3
clone_size: .
cdr3_aa: CASSLQLDLGTDTQYF
cdr3_nt: TGCGCCAGCAGCTTGCAGCTAGATTTGGGCACAGATACGCAGTATTTT

v_call: TRBV19
d_call: .
cdr3_length: 14
j_call: TRBJ2-1
clone_size: .
cdr3_aa: CASNDPGTYNEQFF
cdr3_nt: TGTGCCAGTAATGACCCGGGGACGTACAATGAGCAGTTCTTC

v_call: TRBV6-6
d_call: TRBD1
cdr3_length: 15
j_call: TRBJ2-3
clone_size: .
cdr3_aa: CASRSGQGLLDTQYF
cdr3_nt: TGTGCCAGCAGGTCGGGACAGGGTCTTTTGGATACGCAGTATTTT

v_call: TRBV2
d_call: TRBD1
cdr3_length: 16
j_call: TRBJ2-1
clone_size: .
cdr3_aa: CAGGNYRDSSYNEQFF
cdr3_nt: TGTGCCGGAGGAAACTACCGGGACAGCTCCTACAATGAGCAGTTCTTC

v_call: TRBV5-5
d_call: .
cdr3_length: 16
j_call: TRBJ1-5
clone_size: .
cdr3_aa: CASSLDRQYSNQPQHF
cdr3_nt: TGTGCCAGCAGCTTGGACCGGCAGTATAGCAATCAGCCCCAGCATTTT

v_call: TRBV7-2
d_call: .
cdr3_length: 15
j_call: TRBJ2-1
clone_size: .
cdr3_aa: CASSSVTLVNNEQFF
cdr3_nt: TGTGCCAGCAGCTCAGTAACACTAGTCAACAATGAGCAGTTCTTC

v_call: TRBV5-1
d_call: TRBD1
cdr3_length: 16
j_call: TRBJ2-3
clone_size: .
cdr3_aa: CASSLGQGASTDTQYF
cdr3_nt: TGCGCCAGCAGCTTGGGGCAGGGGGCCTCGACAGATACGCAGTATTTT

v_call: TRBV28
d_call: .
cdr3_length: 13
j_call: TRBJ1-5
clone_size: .
cdr3_aa: CASSLQGGQPQHF
cdr3_nt: TGTGCCAGCAGTTTGCAGGGCGGTCAGCCCCAGCATTTT

v_call: TRBV9
d_call: TRBD2
cdr3_length: 16
j_call: TRBJ2-1
clone_size: few
cdr3_aa: CASSGGTSGRVDEQFF
cdr3_nt: TGTGCCAGCAGCGGTGGGACTAGCGGGAGGGTCGATGAGCAGTTCTTC

v_call: TRBV5-1
d_call: .
cdr3_length: 17
j_call: TRBJ2-5
clone_size: once
cdr3_aa: CASSLANIGLTHETQYF
cdr3_nt: TGCGCCAGCAGCTTGGCCAATATAGGACTAACACACGAGACCCAGTACTTC

v_call: TRBV4-2
d_call: .
cdr3_length: 14
j_call: TRBJ1-1
clone_size: .
cdr3_aa: CASSLESGITEAFF
cdr3_nt: TGTGCCAGCAGCTTGGAATCAGGGATCACTGAAGCTTTCTTT

v_call: TRBV5-1
d_call: TRBD1
cdr3_length: 16
j_call: TRBJ1-5
clone_size: .
cdr3_aa: CASRRLGDSKNQPQHF
cdr3_nt: TGCGCCAGCAGACGTCTAGGGGACAGCAAGAATCAGCCCCAGCATTTT

v_call: TRBV6-5
d_call: .
cdr3_length: 14
j_call: TRBJ2-3
clone_size: .
cdr3_aa: CASSPDRGTDTQYF
cdr3_nt: TGTGCCAGCAGTCCGGACAGAGGCACAGATACGCAGTATTTT

v_call: TRBV25-1
d_call: TRBD2
cdr3_length: 15
j_call: TRBJ2-1
clone_size: .
cdr3_aa: CASSGATSGSNEQFF
cdr3_nt: TGTGCCAGCAGTGGGGCGACTAGCGGGAGCAATGAGCAGTTCTTC

v_call: TRBV6-6
d_call: TRBD1
cdr3_length: 14
j_call: TRBJ1-2
clone_size: .
cdr3_aa: CASRADRELLGYTF
cdr3_nt: TGTGCCAGCAGGGCGGACAGGGAGCTTCTGGGCTACACCTTC

v_call: TRBV10-1
d_call: .
cdr3_length: 15
j_call: TRBJ2-1
clone_size: .
cdr3_aa: CASSEVYLENNEQFF
cdr3_nt: TGCGCCAGCAGTGAAGTTTACTTGGAAAACAATGAGCAGTTCTTC

v_call: TRBV29-1
d_call: TRBD1
cdr3_length: 14
j_call: TRBJ2-2
clone_size: .
cdr3_aa: CSVARDRAGGELFF
cdr3_nt: TGCAGCGTTGCCCGGGACAGGGCGGGGGGGGAGCTGTTTTTT

v_call: TRBV7-2
d_call: .
cdr3_length: 13
j_call: TRBJ1-2
clone_size: .
cdr3_aa: CASSLGGIYGYTF
cdr3_nt: TGTGCCAGCAGCTTGGGCGGAATCTATGGCTACACCTTC

v_call: TRBV2
d_call: TRBD2
cdr3_length: 14
j_call: TRBJ2-3
clone_size: .
cdr3_aa: CASGSGRAKDTQYF
cdr3_nt: TGTGCCAGCGGGAGCGGGAGGGCCAAAGATACGCAGTATTTT

v_call: TRBV27
d_call: .
cdr3_length: 14
j_call: TRBJ1-5
clone_size: .
cdr3_aa: CASRPGQQNQPQHF
cdr3_nt: TGTGCCAGCAGACCAGGACAGCAGAATCAGCCCCAGCATTTT

v_call: TRBV5-4
d_call: .
cdr3_length: 16
j_call: TRBJ2-6
clone_size: once
cdr3_aa: CASSLGQSSGANVLTF
cdr3_nt: TGTGCCAGCAGCTTGGGACAGAGCTCTGGGGCCAACGTCCTGACTTTC

v_call: TRBV11-2
d_call: .
cdr3_length: 14
j_call: TRBJ2-1
clone_size: .
cdr3_aa: CASSSGQNYNEQFF
cdr3_nt: TGTGCCAGCAGCTCCGGACAGAATTACAATGAGCAGTTCTTC

v_call: TRBV15
d_call: .
cdr3_length: 16
j_call: TRBJ2-3
clone_size: .
cdr3_aa: CATSRDSRLSTDTQYF
cdr3_nt: TGTGCCACCAGCAGGGACTCCAGACTCAGCACAGATACGCAGTATTTT

v_call: TRBV19
d_call: .
cdr3_length: 14
j_call: TRBJ2-3
clone_size: .
cdr3_aa: CASSTGAGTDTQYF
cdr3_nt: TGTGCCAGTAGTACGGGAGCCGGCACAGATACGCAGTATTTT

v_call: TRBV5-1
d_call: TRBD1
cdr3_length: 15
j_call: TRBJ2-7
clone_size: .
cdr3_aa: CASRPGTGGSYEQYF
cdr3_nt: TGCGCCAGCAGACCCGGGACAGGGGGATCCTACGAGCAGTACTTC

v_call: TRBV6-5
d_call: .
cdr3_length: 13
j_call: TRBJ1-2
clone_size: few
cdr3_aa: CASRLAVNYGYTF
cdr3_nt: TGTGCCAGCAGGCTCGCAGTCAACTATGGCTACACCTTC

v_call: TRBV10-3
d_call: .
cdr3_length: 15
j_call: TRBJ2-6
clone_size: .
cdr3_aa: CATLDSFSGANVLTF
cdr3_nt: TGTGCCACACTAGATTCCTTCTCTGGGGCCAACGTCCTGACTTTC

v_call: TRBV25-1
d_call: .
cdr3_length: 14
j_call: TRBJ2-5
clone_size: .
cdr3_aa: CASSESLGQETQYF
cdr3_nt: TGTGCCAGCAGTGAGTCACTAGGACAAGAGACCCAGTACTTC

v_call: TRBV7-2
d_call: .
cdr3_length: 16
j_call: TRBJ2-1
clone_size: .
cdr3_aa: CASSLGMASRNGEQFF
cdr3_nt: TGTGCCAGCAGCTTAGGGATGGCTAGCAGGAACGGTGAGCAGTTCTTC

v_call: TRBV2
d_call: .
cdr3_length: 16
j_call: TRBJ1-2
clone_size: .
cdr3_aa: CASSDSPRSSNYGYTF
cdr3_nt: TGTGCCAGCAGTGACTCCCCCAGATCATCTAACTATGGCTACACCTTC

v_call: TRBV5-1
d_call: TRBD2
cdr3_length: 15
j_call: TRBJ2-1
clone_size: few
cdr3_aa: CASSMSSGLYNEQFF
cdr3_nt: TGCGCCAGCAGCATGTCTAGCGGGCTCTACAATGAGCAGTTCTTC

v_call: TRBV5-1
d_call: .
cdr3_length: 18
j_call: TRBJ2-7
clone_size: once
cdr3_aa: CASSLGQNALGRSYEQYF
cdr3_nt: TGCGCCAGCAGCCTCGGACAGAATGCTCTCGGGAGATCCTACGAGCAGTACTTC

v_call: TRBV18
d_call: .
cdr3_length: 17
j_call: TRBJ2-3
clone_size: few
cdr3_aa: CASSSTSISLLSDTQYF
cdr3_nt: TGTGCCAGCTCATCGACCTCCATTTCGCTTCTCTCAGATACGCAGTATTTT

v_call: TRBV18
d_call: TRBD1
cdr3_length: 14
j_call: TRBJ2-7
clone_size: .
cdr3_aa: CASSPMGQGTEQYF
cdr3_nt: TGTGCCAGCTCACCAATGGGACAGGGAACCGAGCAGTACTTC

v_call: TRBV6-5
d_call: .
cdr3_length: 14
j_call: TRBJ2-1
clone_size: .
cdr3_aa: CASSYSLAFHEQFF
cdr3_nt: TGTGCCAGCAGTTACTCACTAGCCTTCCATGAGCAGTTCTTC

v_call: TRBV6-5
d_call: .
cdr3_length: 9
j_call: TRBJ2-5
clone_size: .
cdr3_aa: CASEETQYF
cdr3_nt: TGTGCCAGTGAAGAGACCCAGTACTTC

v_call: TRBV13
d_call: .
cdr3_length: 14
j_call: TRBJ2-7
clone_size: .
cdr3_aa: CASSSRGFSYEQYF
cdr3_nt: TGTGCCAGCAGCTCCCGGGGGTTTTCCTACGAGCAGTACTTC

v_call: TRBV7-8
d_call: .
cdr3_length: 15
j_call: TRBJ1-4
clone_size: .
cdr3_aa: CASSRWGVSNEKLFF
cdr3_nt: TGTGCCAGCAGCCGTTGGGGGGTCTCTAATGAAAAACTGTTTTTT

v_call: TRBV6-1
d_call: .
cdr3_length: 14
j_call: TRBJ1-2
clone_size: .
cdr3_aa: CASSEPPGHSGYTF
cdr3_nt: TGTGCCAGCAGTGAACCCCCGGGACACAGTGGCTACACCTTC

v_call: TRBV4-1
d_call: TRBD2
cdr3_length: 18
j_call: TRBJ2-5
clone_size: .
cdr3_aa: CASSSIGLAGPGGETQYF
cdr3_nt: TGCGCCAGCAGCTCTATCGGACTAGCGGGACCTGGGGGAGAGACCCAGTACTTC